The clone carrying this TCR beta chain was picked up one time. What it recognizes is unknown. There are 12 residues in the CDR3. Germline CDR1 reads GTSNPN; CDR2 reads SVGIG (reference sequence). Trimming cost V 0 bases and J 6 bases, with 9 bases left between them. Profiled with immunoSEQ multiplex PCR; TCRdb holds only in-frame clones, not every one. The sample consists of about 360,000 clones, around 70% of them appearing once. This entry comes from a study of shared clonotypes between healthy human individuals. The study, taken as a whole, reports: Clonotype sharing among donors likely depends on sequencing depth. Sampling was confined to blood; repertoires within tissues likely differ. Memory subsets generally showed lower estimated richness than naive subsets.

HIV-negative, healthy adults without recent acute infections or vaccinations were the donors. The receptor was derived from a man younger than 45 in good health. This sequence joins TRBV30 and TRBJ2-7; a possible D gene is TRBD1 (5 bases). The sample consisted of memory CD4+ T cells sorted from blood. Subset specified: CD45RA-negative fraction. CDR3 amino acids: CAWSVHRLEQYF. CDR3 in DNA: TGTGCCTGGAGTGTACACAGGCTCGAGCAGTACTTC.